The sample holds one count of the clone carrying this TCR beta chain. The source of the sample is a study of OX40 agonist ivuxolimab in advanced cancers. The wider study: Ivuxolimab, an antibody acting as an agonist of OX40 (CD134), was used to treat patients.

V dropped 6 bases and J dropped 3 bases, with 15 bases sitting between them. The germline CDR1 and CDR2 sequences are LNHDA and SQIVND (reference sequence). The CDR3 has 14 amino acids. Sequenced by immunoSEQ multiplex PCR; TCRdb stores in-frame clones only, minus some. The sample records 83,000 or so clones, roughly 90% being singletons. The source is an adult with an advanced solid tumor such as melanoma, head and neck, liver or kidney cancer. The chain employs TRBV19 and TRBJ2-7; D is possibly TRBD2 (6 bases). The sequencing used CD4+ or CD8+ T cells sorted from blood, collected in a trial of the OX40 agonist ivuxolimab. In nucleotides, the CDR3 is TGTGCCAGTAGCGGGAGTCCTAGAAACTACGAGCAGTACTTC. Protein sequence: CASSGSPRNYEQYF.